Listed here are 26 T cell receptor beta chains from one sample, sequenced in a study of shared clonotypes between healthy human individuals. The table came from immunoSEQ multiplex PCR; TCRdb's copy has only in-frame clones and leaves some out. Among over 950,000 clones, about 80% were seen once, and the ten largest hold roughly 0.83%. Sequencing used memory CD4+ T cells from PBMCs. Subset described: CD45RA-negative fraction. All receptors come from a man aged 18 to 30 in good health. Some clones in this sample may be carry-over from other donors' samples.

The chain couples TRBV5-4 to TRBJ2-5; the D gene is possibly TRBD2 (5 bases). CDR3 size: 13 residues. Trimming pared 4 bases from V and 4 bases from J, leaving 11 bases between. Germline V gene data show CDR1 as SGHNT and CDR2 as YYREEE (reference sequence). The CDR3 region has the DNA TGTGCCAGCAGCCAGGACTGGGGAGAGACCCAGTACTTC. Translation: CASSQDWGETQYF.

V usage is TRBV9 and J usage is TRBJ2-4; TRBD1 agrees at 8 bases. Germline CDR1 SGDLS, CDR2 YYNGEE. The V segment lost 7 bases and the J segment 6 bases; nucleotides outside the gene matches: 9. The CDR3 loop spans 14 amino acids. DNA for the CDR3: TGTGCCAGCGGAGTTACCGGGACAGGAAACATTCAGTACTTC. Translation gives CASGVTGTGNIQYF.

In this sample, this clone turned up a few times. The chain carries TRBV29-1 and TRBJ1-5; D is uncertain. Per germline, CDR1 SQVTM and CDR2 ANQGSEA. The CDR3 runs 13 residues. Trimming stripped 4 bases from V and 1 base from J, with 8 bases between. CDR3 amino acids: CSVVGESNQPQHF. CDR3 bases: TGCAGCGTTGTTGGGGAGAGCAATCAGCCCCAGCATTTT.

The chain employs TRBV7-2 and TRBJ2-3; weak D call: TRBD1 (6 bases). V was trimmed by 5 bases and J by 2 bases, leaving 26 bases between them. Germline CDR1 is SGHTA and CDR2 is FQGNSA. This CDR3 comprises 19 residues. The CDR3 protein is CASSPQDPLRGGYTDTQYF. CDR3 sequence (DNA): TGTGCCAGCAGCCCCCAGGACCCTCTCCGAGGGGGATACACAGATACGCAGTATTTT.

The chain uses TRBV29-1 and TRBJ2-1; TRBD2 is a possible D gene (6 bases). V lost 0 bases and J 1 base, leaving 22 bases between the germline ends. The CDR3 runs to 19 residues. The germline gives CDR1 SQVTM, CDR2 ANQGSEA. For the CDR3, the DNA is TGCAGCGTTGAAGATGGGGGGATAAGTCCACAATATTCCTACAATGAGCAGTTCTTC. Amino acid sequence: CSVEDGGISPQYSYNEQFF.

The CDR3 reads CASSQAGETYNEQFF. The CDR3 region has the DNA TGTGCCAGCAGCCAAGCGGGGGAAACCTACAATGAGCAGTTCTTC. The genes are TRBV11-2 and TRBJ2-1; 8 bases match TRBD2. This CDR3 comprises 15 residues. The germline gives CDR1 SGHAT, CDR2 FQNNGV. The V gene end was trimmed by 5 bases and the J gene end by 2 bases; junction bases not matched to a gene: 5.

V gene TRBV5-6 combines with J gene TRBJ1-3, with a possible D match to TRBD1 (5 bases). Trimming stripped 4 bases from V and 4 bases from J, with 21 bases between. This CDR3 is built from 17 residues. Germline assignment: CDR1 SGHDT and CDR2 YYEEEE. CDR3 coding DNA: TGTGCCAGCAGCCCCATGGGTACAGGCGTCGTGGGAAACACCATATATTTT. It is translated as CASSPMGTGVVGNTIYF.

The chain joins TRBV7-9 to TRBJ2-2; 14 nucleotides match TRBD2. The ends lost 5 bases at V and 6 bases at J; junction bases unmatched: 2. The CDR3 spans 15 residues. Germline CDR1 is SEHNR and CDR2 is FQNEAQ (reference sequence). CDR3 loop: CASSRTSGRSGELFF. The CDR3, as DNA: TGTGCCAGCAGCCGGACTAGCGGGAGGTCCGGGGAGCTGTTTTTT.

The V and J genes are TRBV5-5 and TRBJ1-1; no clear D. V was cut by 2 bases and J by 2 bases, with 7 bases left in between. This CDR3 has 13 residues. Germline CDR1 reads SGHKS; CDR2 reads YYEKEE (reference sequence). The DNA of the CDR3 is TGTGCCAGCAGCTTAGAGAGAAACACTGAAGCTTTCTTT. The encoded protein is CASSLERNTEAFF.

This chain joins TRBV7-9 and TRBJ2-7, with no clear D. V was cut by 2 bases and J by 1 base, with 21 bases left in between. The V gene's germline CDR1 is SEHNR and CDR2 FQNEAQ (reference sequence). The CDR3 has 18 amino acids. CDR3 region: CASSLLIDWRSSSYEQYF. CDR3 DNA: TGTGCCAGCAGCTTATTAATCGACTGGAGAAGCAGTTCCTACGAGCAGTACTTC.

This clone has a single count. The chain carries TRBV19 and TRBJ2-7, with 7 bases identical to TRBD1. J lost 0 bases, V lost 0 bases, and 5 bases had no gene match. The germline CDR1 and CDR2 sequences are LNHDA and SQIVND (reference sequence). CDR3 length: 16 residues. The CDR3 DNA reads TGTGCCAGTAGTATAGATTTGGACAGGCCCTCCTACGAGCAGTACTTC. It specifies CASSIDLDRPSYEQYF. The whole variable domain, remainder taken from reference TRBV19 and TRBJ2-7, is DGGITQSPKYLFRKEGQNVTLSCEQNLNHDAMYWYRQDPGQGLRLIYYSQIVNDFQKGDIAEGYSVSREKKESFPLTVTSAQKNPTAFYLCASSIDLDRPSYEQYFGPGTRLTVT.

The chain joins TRBV18 to TRBJ2-5; the D is unclear. The CDR3 sequence is 14 residues long. The germline CDR1 and CDR2 sequences are KGHSH and LQKENI. The V end lost 2 bases, the J end lost 0 bases, and 7 bases lay between the germline ends. Here the CDR3 reads CASSPRPNQETQYF. The CDR3 DNA is TGTGCCAGCTCACCAAGGCCAAACCAAGAGACCCAGTACTTC.

CDR3 loop: CASSLQGRSEKLFF. The CDR3 nucleotides read TGTGCCAGCAGCTTGCAGGGTCGGAGTGAAAAACTGTTTTTT. This chain links TRBV5-4 with TRBJ1-4; a possible D gene is TRBD1 (5 bases). This CDR3 is 14 amino acids long. The ends were cut back, 1 base at V and 7 bases at J, with 11 bases in the middle. Looked up from germline, CDR1 is SGHNT and CDR2 is YYREEE (reference sequence). Full variable domain (rest looked up from reference TRBV5-4 and TRBJ1-4): ETGVTQSPTHLIKTRGQQVTLRCSSQSGHNTVSWYQQALGQGPQFIFQYYREEENGRGNFPPRFSGLQFPNYSSELNVNALELDDSALYLCASSLQGRSEKLFFGSGTQLSVL.

The chain couples TRBV15 to TRBJ2-5; D may be TRBD2 (5 bases). Looked up from germline, CDR1 is LNHNV and CDR2 is YYDKDF (reference sequence). V lost 5 bases to trimming and J lost 1 base, with 11 bases between them. This CDR3 contains 14 residues. CDR3 protein: CATSRGYSQETQYF. For the CDR3, the DNA is TGTGCCACCAGCCGAGGGTACAGCCAAGAGACCCAGTACTTC.

The chain uses TRBV15 and TRBJ1-2; D uncertain. There are 14 residues in the CDR3. Trimming took off 5 bases at V and 1 base at J, with 11 bases between the two ends. Germline-derived CDR1 and CDR2 are LNHNV and YYDKDF (reference sequence). The CDR3 loop is CATSPGRNNYGYTF. The CDR3 DNA reads TGTGCCACCAGCCCCGGGAGAAATAACTATGGCTACACCTTC.

CDR3 region: CASSFGDYEQYF. The CDR3 DNA is TGTGCCAGCAGTTTTGGGGACTACGAGCAGTACTTC. The chain has TRBV28 and TRBJ2-7; D gene unclear. The CDR3 is 12 residues long. V dropped 3 bases and J dropped 3 bases, with 6 bases sitting between them. Looked up from germline, CDR1 is MDHEN and CDR2 is SYDVKM. Drawing the rest from reference TRBV28 and TRBJ2-7, the complete variable domain is DVKVTQSSRYLVKRTGEKVFLECVQDMDHENMFWYRQDPGLGLRLIYFSYDVKMKEKGDIPEGYSVSREKKERFSLILESASTNQTSMYLCASSFGDYEQYFGPGTRLTVT.

This chain links TRBV7-2 with TRBJ2-5, with TRBD1 as a possible D gene (7 bases). Germline V gene sequence: CDR1 SGHTA, CDR2 FQGNSA. The CDR3 totals 14 residues. The V and J ends lost 7 bases and 2 bases respectively, with 14 bases between them. The DNA of the CDR3 is TGTGCCAGCAACCTGTCAGGGGGGCAAGAGACCCAGTACTTC. The encoded protein is CASNLSGGQETQYF.

The CDR3 DNA reads TGCGCCAGCAGCTTGGGGAAAAACTATGGCTACACCTTC. It specifies CASSLGKNYGYTF. V is TRBV5-1 and J is TRBJ1-2; D is ambiguous. This CDR3 region has 13 residues. CDR1 is SGHRS, CDR2 YFSETQ, per germline. The V gene lost 0 bases and the J gene lost 2 bases, with 5 bases spanning the gap.

CDR3 residues: CASKRDSYNEQFF. DNA for the CDR3: TGTGCCAGCAAGCGGGACTCCTACAATGAGCAGTTCTTC. V gene TRBV2 combines with J gene TRBJ2-1, with 7 bases matching TRBD2. The CDR3 is 13 residues long. V shed 7 bases, J shed 0 bases, and the junction held 0 bases outside the gene matches. In germline, CDR1 is SNHLY, CDR2 FYNNEI.

On this clone: The sample holds other DNA sequences that translate to the same CDR3. CDR3 protein: CASSLGTSGETQYF. The CDR3 bases are TGCGCCAGCAGCTTAGGGACAAGTGGGGAGACCCAGTACTTC. J is TRBJ2-5 and V is TRBV5-1; TRBD1 is a possible D gene (6 bases). The CDR3 is made up of 14 amino acids. The germline CDR1 and CDR2 sequences are SGHRS and YFSETQ. V shed 2 bases and J shed 5 bases, with 13 bases lying between them.

As for this clone: This may be a read error: a much more frequent sequence differs by one nucleotide. In the same sample, other DNA sequences code for this CDR3. The rearrangement links TRBV5-1 to TRBJ2-3; D is undetermined. Trimming took off 0 bases at V and 0 bases at J, with 5 bases between the two ends. This CDR3 region has 14 residues. In germline, CDR1 is SGHRS, CDR2 YFSETQ. The CDR3 DNA reads as TGCGCCAGCAGCTTGGACGCGAGCACAGATACGCAGTATTTT. Protein: CASSLDASTDTQYF.

This chain connects TRBV9 to TRBJ1-2; D may be TRBD1 (6 bases). CDR1 is SGDLS, CDR2 YYNGEE, per germline. V was trimmed by 0 bases and J by 6 bases, leaving 15 bases between them. The CDR3 has 15 amino acids. CDR3 loop: CASSVEGGHWDGYTF. The CDR3 DNA is TGTGCCAGCAGCGTAGAGGGGGGGCACTGGGATGGCTACACCTTC.

V gene TRBV25-1 combines with J gene TRBJ2-2, with 9 bases lining up with TRBD1. The trim removed 5 bases at V and 7 bases at J, leaving 8 bases unmatched. The CDR3 has 15 amino acids. Germline loops: CDR1 MGHDK, CDR2 SYGVNS. CDR3 loop: CASSLRQGGYGELFF. DNA for the CDR3: TGTGCCAGCAGTTTACGACAGGGGGGTTACGGGGAGCTGTTTTTT.

This clone appeared once. The chain combines TRBV2 with TRBJ2-1; D remains ambiguous. The CDR3 loop spans 14 amino acids. V was clipped by 3 bases and J by 6 bases, with 12 bases between them. Looked up from germline, CDR1 is SNHLY and CDR2 is FYNNEI. The CDR3: CASSEIPSINEQFF. In nucleotides, the CDR3 is TGTGCCAGCAGTGAGATCCCTAGTATCAATGAGCAGTTCTTC. Filled out from reference TRBV2 and TRBJ2-1, the complete variable domain reads EPEVTQTPSHQVTQMGQEVILRCVPISNHLYFYWYRQILGQKVEFLVSFYNNEISEKSEIFDDQFSVERPDGSNFTLKIRSTKLEDSAMYFCASSEIPSINEQFFGPGTRLTVL.

This sequence joins TRBV27 and TRBJ1-3, with unresolved D. The CDR3 consists of 15 residues. Germline V gives CDR1 MNHEY, CDR2 SMNVEV (reference sequence). V lost 7 bases to trimming and J lost 0 bases, with 13 bases between them. The CDR3 protein is CASTQLQSSGNTIYF. The CDR3 DNA reads as TGTGCCAGCACCCAACTACAGTCCTCTGGAAACACCATATATTTT.

The chain uses TRBV5-1 and TRBJ1-3; a possible D gene is TRBD1 (5 bases). The CDR3 covers 14 residues. CDR1 is SGHRS, CDR2 YFSETQ, per germline. V was trimmed by 0 bases and J by 3 bases, leaving 7 bases between them. The CDR3 coding sequence is TGCGCCAGCAGCTTGGCAGGGTATGGAAACACCATATATTTT. This encodes CASSLAGYGNTIYF.